This T cell receptor (beta chain) was captured in a study of T cell clones after liver transplantation. This clone was counted only a few times. Only in-frame clones appear in the TCRdb table, and some are missing; sequencing was by immunoSEQ multiplex PCR. The data hold around 15,000 clones, with roughly 84% observed a single time. CDR1 is SGHVS, CDR2 FNYEAQ, per germline. This CDR3 has 15 amino acids. V dropped 5 bases and J dropped 4; count of bases not matched to a gene: 8. This chain links TRBV7-6 with TRBJ1-1, with 9 bases lining up with TRBD1. This receptor was identified in a human patient who received a liver transplant. These T cells may partly come from the graft donor. Material: CD8+ T cells from blood, obtained approximately 4 years after liver transplant. The CDR3 sequence: CASSKTRDRVTEAFF. CDR3 DNA sequence: TGTGCCAGCAGCAAAACCCGGGACAGGGTCACTGAAGCTTTCTTT.